The clone carrying this TCR beta chain was seen more than once but under ten times. Germline V lookup: CDR1 MNHEY, CDR2 SMNVEV (reference sequence). The CDR3 spans 14 residues. V was pared by 5 bases and J by 3 bases, with 7 bases of the junction left unmatched. The method was immunoSEQ multiplex PCR; TCRdb's version includes in-frame clones alone and lacks a portion of them. The sample has 25,000 to 35,000 clones, around 90% seen once. This sample stems from a study of blood T cell repertoires in COVID-19. Study information: The study drew acute and convalescent COVID-19 samples from the United States, Italy and Spain. The cDNA or gDNA used as material had been derived from T cells, B-cell-depleted T cells, or PBMCs.

This receptor was taken from an older man with active COVID-19. This chain uses TRBV27 with TRBJ2-7, with TRBD1 identical over 7 bases. The sequencing sample was made of peripheral blood. The CDR3 sequence: CASSAMGQRYEQYF. The DNA for the CDR3 is TGTGCCAGCAGTGCGATGGGACAGCGCTACGAGCAGTACTTC.